The sequence of this TCR beta chain was determined in a study of breast tumors, draining lymph nodes, adjacent tissues. MiXCR was run by TCRdb on the multiplex PCR reads, yielding one entry per CDR3 protein. This sample carries about 150,000 distinct CDR3 sequences, around a third of them seen once, and the ten largest clones take 2% to 2.5%. Axillary draining lymph nodes of breast cancer patients supplied the node samples. Study observations and caveats: Most tumor T cells seemingly derive from lymph node, then expand in tumor. Tumor TCR diversity was below lymph nodes but above nontumor tissue. Tumor T cell lymph node origin was a supported hypothesis, not proven. Tumor and nontumor repertoires were significantly more similar in luminal-like than in basal-like breast cancer.

Trimming stripped 5 bases from V and 4 bases from J, with 8 bases between. The CDR3 spans 12 residues. The germline V gene has CDR1 MNHEY and CDR2 SVGEGT. As for this clonotype: Its target is unknown. This may stem from a read error, because a much larger clone lies one nucleotide away.

The clonotype comes from a female donor with breast cancer. Some clones in this sample may be carry-over from other donors' samples. The chain has TRBV6-2 or TRBV6-3 and TRBJ1-2; D gene unclear. The specimen was axillary lymph node tissue. CDR3 in amino acids: CASSHGFYGYTF. The CDR3 region has the DNA TGTGCCAGCAGTCACGGCTTCTATGGCTACACCTTC.